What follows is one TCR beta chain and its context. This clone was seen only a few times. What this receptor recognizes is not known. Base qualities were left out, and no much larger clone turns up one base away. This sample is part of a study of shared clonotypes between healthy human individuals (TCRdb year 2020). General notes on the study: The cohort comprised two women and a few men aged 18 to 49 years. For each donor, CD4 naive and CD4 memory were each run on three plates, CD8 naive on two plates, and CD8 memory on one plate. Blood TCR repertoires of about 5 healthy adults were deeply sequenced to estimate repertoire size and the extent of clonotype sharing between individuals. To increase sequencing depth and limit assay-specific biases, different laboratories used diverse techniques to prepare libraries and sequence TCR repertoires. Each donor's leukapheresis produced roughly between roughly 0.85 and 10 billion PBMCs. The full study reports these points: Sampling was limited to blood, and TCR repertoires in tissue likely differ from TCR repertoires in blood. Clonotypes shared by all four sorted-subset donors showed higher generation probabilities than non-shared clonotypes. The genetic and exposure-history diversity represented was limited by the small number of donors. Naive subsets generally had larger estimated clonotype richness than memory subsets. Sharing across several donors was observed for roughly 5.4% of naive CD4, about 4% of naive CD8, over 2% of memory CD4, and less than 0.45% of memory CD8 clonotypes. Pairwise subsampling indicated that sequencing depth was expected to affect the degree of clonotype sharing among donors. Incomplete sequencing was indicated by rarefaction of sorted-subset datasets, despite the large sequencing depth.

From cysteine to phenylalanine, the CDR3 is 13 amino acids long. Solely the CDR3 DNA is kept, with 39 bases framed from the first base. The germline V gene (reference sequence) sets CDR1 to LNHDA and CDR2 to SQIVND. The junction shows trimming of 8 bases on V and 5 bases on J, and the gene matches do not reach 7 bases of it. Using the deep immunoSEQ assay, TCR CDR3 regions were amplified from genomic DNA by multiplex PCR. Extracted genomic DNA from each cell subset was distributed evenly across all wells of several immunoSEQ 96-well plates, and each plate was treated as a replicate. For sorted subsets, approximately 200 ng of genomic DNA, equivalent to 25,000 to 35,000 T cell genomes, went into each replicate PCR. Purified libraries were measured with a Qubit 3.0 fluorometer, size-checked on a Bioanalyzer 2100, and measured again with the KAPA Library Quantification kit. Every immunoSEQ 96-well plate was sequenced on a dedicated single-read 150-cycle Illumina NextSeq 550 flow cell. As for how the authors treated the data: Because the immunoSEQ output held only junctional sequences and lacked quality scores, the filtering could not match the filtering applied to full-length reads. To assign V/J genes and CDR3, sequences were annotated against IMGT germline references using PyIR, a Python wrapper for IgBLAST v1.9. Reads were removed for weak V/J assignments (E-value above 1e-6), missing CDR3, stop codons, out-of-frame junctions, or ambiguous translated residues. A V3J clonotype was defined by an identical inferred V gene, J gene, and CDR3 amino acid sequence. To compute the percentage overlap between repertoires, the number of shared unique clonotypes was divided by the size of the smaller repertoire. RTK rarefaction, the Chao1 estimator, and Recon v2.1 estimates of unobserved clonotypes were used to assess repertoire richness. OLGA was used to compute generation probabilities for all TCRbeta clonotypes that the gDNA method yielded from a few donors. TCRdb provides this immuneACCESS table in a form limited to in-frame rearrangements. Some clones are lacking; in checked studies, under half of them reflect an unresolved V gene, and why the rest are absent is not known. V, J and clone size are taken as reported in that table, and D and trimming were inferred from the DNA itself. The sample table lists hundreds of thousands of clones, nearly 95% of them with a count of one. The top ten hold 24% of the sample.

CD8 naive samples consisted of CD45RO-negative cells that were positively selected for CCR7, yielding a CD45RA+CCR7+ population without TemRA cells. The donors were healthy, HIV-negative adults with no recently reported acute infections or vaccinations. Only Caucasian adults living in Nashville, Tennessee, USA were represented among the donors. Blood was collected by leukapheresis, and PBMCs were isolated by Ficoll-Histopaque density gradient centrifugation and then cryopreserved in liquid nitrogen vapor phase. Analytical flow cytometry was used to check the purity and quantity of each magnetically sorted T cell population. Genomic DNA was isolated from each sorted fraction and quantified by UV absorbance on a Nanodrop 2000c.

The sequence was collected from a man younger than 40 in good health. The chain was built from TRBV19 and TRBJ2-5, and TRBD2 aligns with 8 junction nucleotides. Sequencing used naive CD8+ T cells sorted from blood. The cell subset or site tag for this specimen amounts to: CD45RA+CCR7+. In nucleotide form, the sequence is TGTGCCAGTCGGGTAGCGGGGTCGGAGACCCAGTACTTC. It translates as CASRVAGSETQYF.